Listed here are 22 T cell receptor beta chains from one sample, sequenced in a study of regulatory T cells in long-lasting Graves disease. To make TCR beta libraries, researchers used iRepertoire HTBI primers and Arm-PCR of CDR3 regions. TCRdb fed the multiplex PCR reads into MiXCR, producing one record per CDR3 protein. The table shows approximately 560,000 distinct CDR3 sequences, with roughly a sixth occurring only once. Stated time point: newly diagnosed GD, antithyroid drugs for less than 3 months. RNA from PBMCs was the source of the TCR library. The sample also formed part of further work on T cells in Graves' hyperthyroidism and ophthalmopathy.

The sequenced sample was peripheral blood mononuclear cells (PBMCs), obtained at new diagnosis, from a patient treated with antithyroid drugs. These receptors were taken from a man between 18 and 29 years old with Graves disease.

This rearrangement joins TRBV2 to TRBJ1-4, with 8 bases identical to TRBD1. Germline values: CDR1 SNHLY, CDR2 FYNNEI. V was clipped by 4 bases and J by 8 bases; unmatched bases: 6. The CDR3 consists of 14 residues. The CDR3 loop is CASSAGQGTEKLFF. As DNA, the CDR3 is TGTGCCAGCAGTGCCGGACAGGGAACAGAAAAACTGTTTTTT.

This clonotype came up a few times. The rearrangement links TRBV5-1 to TRBJ1-4, with TRBD1 matching over 10 bases. The CDR3 covers 18 residues. Germline CDR1 is SGHRS and CDR2 is YFSETQ. The V segment lost 1 base and the J segment 0 bases; nucleotides outside the gene matches: 6. CDR3 DNA sequence: TGCGCCAGCAGCTTGACCGGGACAGGGGAAGCAACTAATGAAAAACTGTTTTTT. This codes for CASSLTGTGEATNEKLFF.

This clonotype was seen at least ten times. The V call is TRBV7-9, the J call TRBJ2-1, with a tentative D call TRBD2 (5 bases). V shed 5 bases and J shed 0 bases, with 17 bases lying between them. CDR1 SEHNR and CDR2 FQNEAQ come from the germline V gene (reference sequence). The CDR3 consists of 17 residues. The CDR3 reads CASSKTDLASSYNEQFF. CDR3 sequence (DNA): TGTGCCAGCAGCAAAACGGATCTAGCCAGCTCCTACAATGAGCAGTTCTTC.

The CDR3 bases are TGTGCCAGCAATTTCACAGGGACAATAAGGAACACTGAAGCTTTCTTT. It yields the protein CASNFTGTIRNTEAFF. The rearrangement uses TRBV7-2 and TRBJ1-1, with D possibly TRBD1 on 6 matching bases. This CDR3 has 16 residues. CDR1 and CDR2 (germline): SGHTA, FQGNSA. V lost 7 bases to trimming and J lost 1 base, with 19 bases between them.

V is TRBV7-3 and J is TRBJ2-3; the D gene is possibly TRBD1 (5 bases). Germline V lookup: CDR1 SGHTA, CDR2 FQGTGA. The V gene lost 8 bases and the J gene lost 5 bases, with 14 bases spanning the gap. This CDR3 has 13 residues. This CDR3 reads CASAQDSLDTQYF. Written as DNA, the CDR3 is TGTGCCAGCGCACAGGATTCCCTAGATACGCAGTATTTT.

At least ten counts were recorded for this clonotype. V is TRBV7-2 and J is TRBJ2-3, with 9 bases aligning to TRBD2. Germline CDR1 is SGHTA and CDR2 is FQGNSA. Trimming cost V 0 bases and J 5 bases; bases outside gene matches: 6. The CDR3 consists of 16 residues. CDR3 sequence (DNA): TGTGCCAGCAGCTTAGCTAGCGGGAGAAGTGGAGATACGCAGTATTTT. It translates to CASSLASGRSGDTQYF.

Ten or more counts support this clonotype. The chain is built from TRBV28 and TRBJ1-4; maybe TRBD1 (6 bases). CDR3 length: 15 amino acids. CDR1 is MDHEN, CDR2 SYDVKM, per germline. Trimming stripped 6 bases from V and 12 bases from J, with 23 bases between. In nucleotides, the CDR3 is TGTGCCAGCAGCCTCGGGGCAGGGGCAGTGATGGAACTGTTTTTT. This codes for CASSLGAGAVMELFF.

Of note for this clonotype: This could be a read error, since a much larger clone is one nucleotide away. The chain joins TRBV6-9 to TRBJ2-7, with D perhaps TRBD1 or TRBD2 (5 bases each). Germline CDR1 MNHGY, CDR2 SVAAGI. CDR3 length: 15 amino acids. CDR3 in DNA: TGTGCCAGAAGTTACTCTACTCCAGGGACGGACGAGCAGTACTTC. Its translation: CARSYSTPGTDEQYF.

With regard to this clonotype: As the CDR3 is not closed by the conserved phenylalanine or tryptophan, this likely results from a read error. The chain couples TRBV6-1 to TRBJ2-4; D is unresolved. The CDR3 has 13 amino acids. Germline loops: CDR1 MNHNS, CDR2 SASEGT. Trimming stripped 1 base from V and 10 bases from J, with 11 bases between. For the CDR3, the DNA is TGTGCCAGCAGTGAAGACGTCGAGAGAATTCAGTACTCC. Translating gives CASSEDVERIQYS.

This clonotype was seen repeatedly, ten times or more. The chain joins TRBV6-5 to TRBJ2-7; 16 bases are a match to TRBD2. The V segment lost 0 bases and the J segment 6 bases; nucleotides outside the gene matches: 2. The CDR3 sequence is 16 residues long. Germline V lookup: CDR1 MNHEY, CDR2 SVGAGI. Here the CDR3 DNA reads TGTGCCAGCAGTTACTCGGGACTAGCGGGAGGGTCCGAGCAGTACTTC. It translates to CASSYSGLAGGSEQYF.

V and J are TRBV7-8 and TRBJ2-7; 8 bases are shared with TRBD2. The V and J ends lost 0 bases and 2 bases, in that order; junction bases with no gene match: 9. The CDR3 has 17 residues. From germline, CDR1 is SGHVS and CDR2 FQNEAQ. The CDR3 protein is CASSLASVGLVPYEQYF. DNA for the CDR3: TGTGCCAGCAGCTTAGCGTCGGTGGGACTAGTCCCCTACGAGCAGTACTTC.

The V call is TRBV4-1, the J call TRBJ2-7; 9 bases align to TRBD1. This CDR3 region has 16 residues. Looked up from germline, CDR1 is MGHRA and CDR2 is YSYEKL. V was clipped by 0 bases and J by 8 bases; unmatched bases: 11. The CDR3 region has the DNA TGCGCCAGCAGCCAAGACCCCGGACAGGGGAGGGGTCAGCAGTACTTC. Translating gives CASSQDPGQGRGQQYF.

The chain couples TRBV28 to TRBJ1-1, with D unresolved. CDR1 MDHEN and CDR2 SYDVKM come from the germline V gene. The CDR3 length is 14 residues. V lost 3 bases to trimming and J lost 0 bases, with 8 bases between them. CDR3 DNA: TGTGCCAGCAGTTTGGCCATCCTGAACACTGAAGCTTTCTTT. Its translation: CASSLAILNTEAFF.

Only a few counts were recorded for this clonotype. The chain uses TRBV12-3 or TRBV12-4 and TRBJ2-3; D is perhaps TRBD2 (5 bases). V was pared by 7 bases and J by 5 bases, with 22 bases between. CDR3 size: 16 residues. CDR3 nucleotide sequence: TGTGCCAGCACTCCCCGAGGGCGCATCTTGGGAGATACGCAGTATTTT. Protein product: CASTPRGRILGDTQYF.

This clonotype was detected only a few times. The gene calls are TRBV28 and TRBJ1-5; D not certain. V lost 2 bases, J lost 0 bases, and 8 bases lay in between. Germline V gene data show CDR1 as MDHEN and CDR2 as SYDVKM. The CDR3 runs 15 residues. CDR3 nucleotide sequence: TGTGCCAGCAGTTTACTCAGGCTTAGCAATCAGCCCCAGCATTTT. It codes for CASSLLRLSNQPQHF. The entire variable domain, with the rest obtained from reference TRBV28 and TRBJ1-5, is as follows: DVKVTQSSRYLVKRTGEKVFLECVQDMDHENMFWYRQDPGLGLRLIYFSYDVKMKEKGDIPEGYSVSREKKERFSLILESASTNQTSMYLCASSLLRLSNQPQHFGDGTRLSIL.

A few counts support this clonotype. This sequence joins TRBV6-1 and TRBJ1-2, with a tentative D call TRBD1 (6 bases). CDR3 length equals 15 residues. Germline lookup yields CDR1 MNHNS and CDR2 SASEGT. The ends were cut back, 5 bases at V and 4 bases at J, with 17 bases in the middle. As DNA, the CDR3 is TGTGCCAGCAGTCGCTCCGGGACATCCTTCTATGGCTACACCTTC. Encoded protein: CASSRSGTSFYGYTF.

There are a few counts of this clonotype. The V call is TRBV18, the J call TRBJ1-2, with D perhaps matching TRBD1 (5 bases). Germline V lookup: CDR1 KGHSH, CDR2 LQKENI. CDR3 length: 13 amino acids. V gave up 3 bases and J gave up 3 bases, with 8 bases separating them. This chain's CDR3 is CASSPVQDYGYTF. Written as DNA, the CDR3 is TGTGCCAGCTCACCGGTACAGGACTATGGCTACACCTTC.

At least ten counts were recorded for this clonotype. The chain has TRBV3-1 and TRBJ1-1; D not resolved. There are 14 residues in the CDR3. Trimming cost V 2 bases and J 2 bases, with 9 bases left between them. Germline-derived CDR1 and CDR2 are LGHDT and YNNKEL (reference sequence). The CDR3 DNA reads TGTGCCAGCAGCCAACGGAGTTCCAACACTGAAGCTTTCTTT. Its protein is CASSQRSSNTEAFF.

This clonotype was seen a handful of times. This sequence joins TRBV6-1 and TRBJ2-2, with no clear D. CDR1 is MNHNS and CDR2 is SASEGT in the germline V gene. The CDR3 has 13 residues. The CDR3 sequence is CVATLPNTGELFF. Here the CDR3 DNA reads TGTGTCGCAACCCTACCGAACACCGGGGAGCTGTTTTTT.

This chain links TRBV7-2 with TRBJ2-5; tentatively, D is TRBD1 or TRBD2 (5 bases each). The CDR3 is made up of 16 amino acids. Trimming removed 1 base at V and 1 base at J, with 13 bases between. Germline CDR1 reads SGHTA; CDR2 reads FQGNSA. This CDR3 is CASSLGGTAFQETQYF. DNA for the CDR3: TGTGCCAGCAGCTTAGGAGGGACGGCGTTCCAAGAGACCCAGTACTTC.

This clonotype has ten or more counts. The chain employs TRBV19 and TRBJ1-1; no firm D call. Trimming cost V 3 bases and J 6 bases, with 14 bases left between them. This CDR3 spans 14 amino acids. Germline loops: CDR1 LNHDA, CDR2 SQIVND (reference sequence). CDR3: CASSMTYLSAEAFF. The CDR3 nucleotides read TGTGCCAGTAGTATGACATATCTATCTGCTGAAGCTTTCTTT. The complete variable domain, with remaining parts taken from reference TRBV19 and TRBJ1-1, reads DGGITQSPKYLFRKEGQNVTLSCEQNLNHDAMYWYRQDPGQGLRLIYYSQIVNDFQKGDIAEGYSVSREKKESFPLTVTSAQKNPTAFYLCASSMTYLSAEAFFGQGTRLTVV.

The V and J genes are TRBV20-1 and TRBJ2-4; 9 bases match TRBD2. V shed 4 bases and J 0 bases; nucleotides not matched to a gene: 1. Per germline, CDR1 DFQATT and CDR2 SNEGSKA (reference sequence). The CDR3 is made up of 14 amino acids. In nucleotides, the CDR3 is TGCAGTGCTATAGCGGGAGTAGCCAAAAACATTCAGTACTTC. It codes for CSAIAGVAKNIQYF.